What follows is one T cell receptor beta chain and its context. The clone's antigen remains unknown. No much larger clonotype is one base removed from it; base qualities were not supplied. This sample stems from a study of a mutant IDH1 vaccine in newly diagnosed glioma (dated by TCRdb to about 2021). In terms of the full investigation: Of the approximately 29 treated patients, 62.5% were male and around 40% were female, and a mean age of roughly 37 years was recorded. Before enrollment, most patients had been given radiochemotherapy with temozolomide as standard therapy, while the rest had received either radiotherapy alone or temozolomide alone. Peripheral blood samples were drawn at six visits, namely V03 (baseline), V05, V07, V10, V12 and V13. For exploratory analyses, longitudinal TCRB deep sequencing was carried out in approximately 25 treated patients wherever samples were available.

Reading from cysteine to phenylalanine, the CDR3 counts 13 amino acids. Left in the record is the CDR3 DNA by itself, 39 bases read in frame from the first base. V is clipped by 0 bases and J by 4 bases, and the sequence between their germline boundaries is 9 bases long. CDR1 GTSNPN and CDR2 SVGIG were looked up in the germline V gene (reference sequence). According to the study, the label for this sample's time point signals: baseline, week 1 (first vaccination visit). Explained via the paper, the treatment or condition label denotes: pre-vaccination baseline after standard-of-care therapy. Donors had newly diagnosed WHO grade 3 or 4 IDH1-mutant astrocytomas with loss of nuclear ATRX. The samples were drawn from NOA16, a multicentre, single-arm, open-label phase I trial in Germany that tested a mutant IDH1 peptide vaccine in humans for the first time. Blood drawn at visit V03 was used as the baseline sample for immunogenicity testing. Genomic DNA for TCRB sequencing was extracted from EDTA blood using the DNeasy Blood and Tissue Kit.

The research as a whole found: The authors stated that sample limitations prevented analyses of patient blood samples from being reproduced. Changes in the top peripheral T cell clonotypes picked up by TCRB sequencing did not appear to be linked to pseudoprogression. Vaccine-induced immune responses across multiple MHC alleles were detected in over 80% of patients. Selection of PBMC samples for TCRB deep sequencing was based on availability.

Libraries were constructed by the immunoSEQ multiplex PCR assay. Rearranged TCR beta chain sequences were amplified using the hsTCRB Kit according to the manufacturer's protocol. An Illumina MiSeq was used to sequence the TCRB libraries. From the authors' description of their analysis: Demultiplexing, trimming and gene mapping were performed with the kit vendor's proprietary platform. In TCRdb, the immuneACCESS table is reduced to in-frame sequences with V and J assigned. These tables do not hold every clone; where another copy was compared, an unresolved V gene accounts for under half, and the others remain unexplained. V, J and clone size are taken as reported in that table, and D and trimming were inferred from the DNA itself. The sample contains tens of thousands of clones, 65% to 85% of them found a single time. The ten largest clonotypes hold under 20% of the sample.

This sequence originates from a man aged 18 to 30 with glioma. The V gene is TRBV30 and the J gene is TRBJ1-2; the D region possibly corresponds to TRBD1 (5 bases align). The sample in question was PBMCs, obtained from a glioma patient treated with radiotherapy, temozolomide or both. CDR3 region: CAWSVGDPYGYTF. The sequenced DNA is TGTGCCTGGAGTGTAGGGGACCCCTATGGCTACACCTTC.